This TCR beta chain was found in a study of T cells after yellow fever vaccination. Study conclusions and caveats: High-abundance clonotypes from the bulk population could contaminate FACS-sorted repertoires.

After removal of 4 bases from V and 3 bases from J, the junction contained 7 bases not matched to a gene. Germline lookup yields CDR1 LNHNV and CDR2 YYDKDF (reference sequence). The CDR3 contains 15 residues. Remarks on this clonotype: Its antigen is not identified.

TCRdb used MiXCR to reprocess the 5' RACE reads, holding one entry per CDR3 protein. The repertoire has roughly 500,000 distinct CDR3 sequences, 15% to 20% of them found once; the top ten carry more than 13%. The gene calls are TRBV15 and TRBJ2-3; 7 positions match TRBD2. The specimen was PBMCs, collected 15 days after the yellow fever booster vaccination. This TCR was recovered from a man aged 30 to 45 who received the YFV17D yellow fever vaccine. Here the CDR3 DNA reads TGTGCCACCAGCACAGGCGGGAGAGTAACAGATACGCAGTATTTT. Its protein is CATSTGGRVTDTQYF. The whole variable domain, filled in from reference TRBV15 and TRBJ2-3, reads DAMVIQNPRYQVTQFGKPVTLSCSQTLNHNVMYWYQQKSSQAPKLLFHYYDKDFNNEADTPDNFQSRRPNTSFCFLDIRSPGLGDTAMYLCATSTGGRVTDTQYFGPGTRLTVL.